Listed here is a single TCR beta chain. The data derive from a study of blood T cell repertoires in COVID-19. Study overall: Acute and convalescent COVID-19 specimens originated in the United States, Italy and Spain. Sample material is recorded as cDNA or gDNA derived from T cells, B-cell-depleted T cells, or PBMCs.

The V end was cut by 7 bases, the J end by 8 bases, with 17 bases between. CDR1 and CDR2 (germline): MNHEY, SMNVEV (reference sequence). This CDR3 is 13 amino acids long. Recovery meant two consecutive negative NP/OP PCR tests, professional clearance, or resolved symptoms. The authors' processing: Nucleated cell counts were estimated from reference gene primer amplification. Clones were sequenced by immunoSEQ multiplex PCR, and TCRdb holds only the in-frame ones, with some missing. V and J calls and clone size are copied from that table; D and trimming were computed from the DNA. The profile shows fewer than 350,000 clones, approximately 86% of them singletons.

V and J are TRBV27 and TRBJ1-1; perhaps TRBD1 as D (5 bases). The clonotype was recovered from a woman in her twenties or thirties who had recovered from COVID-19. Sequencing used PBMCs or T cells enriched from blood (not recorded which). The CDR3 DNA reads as TGTGCCAGCAACCCCCAATGGGGCCGGGAAGCTTTCTTT. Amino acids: CASNPQWGREAFF.